Following are 8 T cell receptor beta chains from one sample sequenced in a study of OX40 agonist ivuxolimab in advanced cancers. Sequencing used immunoSEQ multiplex PCR; TCRdb keeps in-frame clones, though not all of them. Found here are about 50,000 clones, around nine tenths of them singletons; the top ten hold 5.5% to 8%. The sequenced sample was CD4+ or CD8+ T cells sorted from blood, obtained in a trial of the OX40 agonist ivuxolimab. These receptors were taken from an adult with an advanced solid tumor such as melanoma, head and neck, liver or kidney cancer.

The genes are TRBV4-1 and TRBJ2-7; D is ambiguous. Germline assignment: CDR1 MGHRA and CDR2 YSYEKL. The V and J ends lost 0 bases and 3 bases respectively, with 9 bases between them. This CDR3 has 14 residues. CDR3 DNA: TGCGCCAGCAGCCAAGATAGGCTAGTCTACGAGCAGTACTTC. This encodes CASSQDRLVYEQYF.

This clone has a single count. The CDR3 region is CASSAYSYTEAFF. The CDR3 coding sequence is TGTGCCAGCAGTGCATACAGCTACACTGAAGCTTTCTTT. This chain links TRBV25-1 with TRBJ1-1; D remains ambiguous. The CDR3 has 13 amino acids. Between the trimmed V and J ends, which lost 4 bases and 3 bases, there was a span of 9 bases. Per germline, CDR1 MGHDK and CDR2 SYGVNS.

This clone showed up just a few times. The CDR3 spells CASSLDGGLQYGYTF. CDR3 DNA sequence: TGTGCCAGCAGCTTAGATGGGGGGCTCCAATATGGCTACACCTTC. V and J are TRBV7-2 and TRBJ1-2, with D maybe TRBD1 (6 bases). This CDR3 is built from 15 residues. Between the trimmed V and J ends, which lost 1 base and 5 bases, there was a span of 14 bases. The germline gives CDR1 SGHTA, CDR2 FQGNSA.

This chain uses TRBV5-1 with TRBJ2-7, with 7 positions matching TRBD2. The CDR3 consists of 14 residues. CDR1 and CDR2 (germline): SGHRS, YFSETQ. J lost 0 bases, V lost 2 bases, and 2 bases had no gene match. This chain's CDR3 is CASSLSGASYEQYF. CDR3 bases: TGCGCCAGCAGCTTAAGCGGGGCCTCCTACGAGCAGTACTTC.

This chain links TRBV5-1 with TRBJ2-3; D is perhaps TRBD2 (6 bases). Per the germline V gene, CDR1 is SGHRS and CDR2 is YFSETQ. Trimming shortened V by 4 bases and J by 1 base, and 13 bases separated the two germline ends. There are 15 residues in the CDR3. The CDR3 bases are TGCGCCAGCAGCCCGAGCGCTAGCGGCACAGATACGCAGTATTTT. Its protein is CASSPSASGTDTQYF. Looking up the rest from reference TRBV5-1 and TRBJ2-3 gives the full variable domain: KAGVTQTPRYLIKTRGQQVTLSCSPISGHRSVSWYQQTPGQGLQFLFEYFSETQRNKGNFPGRFSGRQFSNSRSEMNVSTLELGDSALYLCASSPSASGTDTQYFGPGTRLTVL.

This clone was found once. The CDR3 protein is CASSLLDTRGYTF. The CDR3 DNA follows: TGTGCCAGCAGCTTACTGGACACTAGGGGCTACACCTTC. V is TRBV11-2 and J is TRBJ1-2; a possible D gene is TRBD1 (5 bases). Germline V gene sequence: CDR1 SGHAT, CDR2 FQNNGV. With 2 bases removed from V and 8 bases from J, the gap between germline ends came to 12 bases. There are 13 residues in the CDR3.

V and J are TRBV11-3 and TRBJ2-2; perhaps TRBD1 as D (6 bases). Germline assignment: CDR1 SGHNT and CDR2 YENEEA. This CDR3 region has 14 residues. V lost 5 bases and J lost 4, with 11 bases in between. Here the CDR3 reads CASSPGTSTGELFF. CDR3 sequence (DNA): TGTGCCAGCAGCCCCGGGACAAGCACCGGGGAGCTGTTTTTT.

The count of this clone is one. This chain joins TRBV15 and TRBJ2-3; D not certain. V lost 8 bases to trimming and J lost 2 bases, with 11 bases between them. The CDR3 covers 13 residues. CDR1 is LNHNV and CDR2 is YYDKDF in the germline V gene (reference sequence). For the CDR3, the DNA is TGTGCCACCGTAGGACCTTACACAGATACGCAGTATTTT. This encodes CATVGPYTDTQYF.